A selection of T cell receptor beta chains follows, all from one sample in a study of shared clonotypes between healthy human individuals. Generated by immunoSEQ multiplex PCR, the TCRdb table keeps only in-frame clones and is missing some. The sample holds a few hundred thousand clones, 95% to 97% seen once. Sequences were obtained from memory CD8+ T cells sorted from blood. These receptors were taken from a man aged 25-45 years in good health. CDR3s leave out the opening cysteine and the closing phenylalanine or tryptophan.

V,length,J,CDR3
TRBV7-8,17,TRBJ1-1,ASSLEVGLIWSMNTEAF
TRBV5-1,12,TRBJ2-7,ASSITGSSYEQY
TRBV29-1,12,TRBJ1-1,SVWGWGMNTEAF
TRBV28,11,TRBJ2-4,ASSFGTDNIQY
TRBV9,13,TRBJ2-6,ASKGASSGANVLT
TRBV20-1,9,TRBJ1-2,SAAWGYGYT
TRBV19,13,TRBJ1-2,ASSSQPGANYGYT
TRBV9,14,TRBJ2-1,ASSVAPAGGYNEQF
TRBV28,14,TRBJ2-5,ASQGGGPVDVETQY
TRBV6-5,14,TRBJ2-4,ASSYSIGGARNIQY
TRBV28,16,TRBJ2-3,ASSFWGAGGTHADTQY
TRBV10-2,12,TRBJ2-2,AIKGVSNTGELF
TRBV12-5,11,TRBJ2-1,ASGRSSYNEQF
TRBV29-1,10,TRBJ1-4,SVTGANEKLL
TRBV10-3,12,TRBJ2-3,AISGTGGTDTQY
TRBV5-1,15,TRBJ2-6,ASSLAGGPSGANVLT
TRBV4-1,13,TRBJ2-7,ASSQDRGEVYEQY
TRBV7-2,10,TRBJ2-3,ASSPTADTQY
TRBV10-2,12,TRBJ2-2,ASRDRGDTGELF
TRBV19,12,TRBJ2-1,ASSIEAAFDEQF
TRBV6-5,13,TRBJ2-1,ASSPKTSGLARQF
TRBV9,14,TRBJ2-1,ASSVPGTSGSNEQF
TRBV19,11,TRBJ2-1,ASSMGGANEQF
TRBV7-9,11,TRBJ2-7,ASSFLRGGEQY
TRBV29-1,11,TRBJ2-2,SVEDMGKGELF
TRBV4-1,10,TRBJ2-1,ASSQVRGSQF
TRBV6-5,13,TRBJ1-1,ASKPWEGANTEAF
TRBV18,14,TRBJ1-5,ASSFAGSGGNQPQH
TRBV27,20,TRBJ1-1,ASSLRGRDRAFFQSSNTEAF
TRBV14,12,TRBJ2-5,ASSQTSGKETQY
TRBV19,12,TRBJ2-7,ASSQWPGSYEQY
TRBV29-1,12,TRBJ2-7,SARTGTSSYEQY